Shown below are 9 T cell receptor beta chains from a single sample sequenced in a study of cytomegalovirus exposure and HLA in healthy donors. The primer mix had 60 Vbeta and 13 Jbeta primers. Method: immunoSEQ multiplex PCR; TCRdb's copy keeps in-frame clones and lacks some. Here the sample spans about 150,000 clones, roughly 10% being singletons. The sequencing sample was made of PBMCs. The receptors come from a male donor in good health and CMV-seronegative.

The chain couples TRBV19 to TRBJ2-3; 10 nucleotides match TRBD1. CDR3 length equals 13 residues. V was clipped by 10 bases and J by 3 bases; unmatched bases: 4. Germline V lookup: CDR1 LNHDA, CDR2 SQIVND (reference sequence). CDR3 nucleotide sequence: TGTGCCACTATGGGACAGGGGACAGATACGCAGTATTTT. Its protein is CATMGQGTDTQYF. Combining the CDR3 with reference TRBV19 and TRBJ2-3 gives the whole variable domain DGGITQSPKYLFRKEGQNVTLSCEQNLNHDAMYWYRQDPGQGLRLIYYSQIVNDFQKGDIAEGYSVSREKKESFPLTVTSAQKNPTAFYLCATMGQGTDTQYFGPGTRLTVL.

The chain uses TRBV4-3 and TRBJ2-1; TRBD2 is a possible D gene (6 bases). Trimming pared 0 bases from V and 0 bases from J, leaving 9 bases between. The CDR3 length is 16 residues. The V gene's germline CDR1 is LGHNA and CDR2 YSLEER. CDR3 protein: CASSQDLASSYNEQFF. The CDR3, as DNA: TGCGCCAGCAGCCAAGATCTAGCGAGCTCCTACAATGAGCAGTTCTTC.

This clone appeared a few times. J is TRBJ1-1 and V is TRBV7-3, with 9 positions matching TRBD1. Germline CDR1 SGHTA, CDR2 FQGTGA. Losses at the gene ends were 4 bases for V and 4 bases for J; bases not matched to a gene: 10. The CDR3 loop spans 16 amino acids. The CDR3 DNA is TGTGCCAGCAGCTCTTCCCGGACAGGGGTTGGCACTGAAGCTTTCTTT. Its protein product is CASSSSRTGVGTEAFF.

This clone was seen a handful of times. The chain combines TRBV9 with TRBJ1-2; a weak D match, TRBD1 (6 bases). This CDR3 spans 13 amino acids. Trimming removed 4 bases from V and 7 bases from J, with 14 bases in between. Germline CDR1 and CDR2: SGDLS and YYNGEE. The CDR3 is CASSLQETGGYTF. DNA for the CDR3: TGTGCCAGCAGCCTACAGGAGACAGGTGGCTACACCTTC.

This clone has only a few counts. The CDR3 region has the DNA TGTGCCAGCAGAAAGCCGGGACAGCCGAACACTGAAGCTTTCTTT. Residues: CASRKPGQPNTEAFF. The rearrangement joins TRBV27 to TRBJ1-1, with 7 bases that match TRBD1. Germline V lookup: CDR1 MNHEY, CDR2 SMNVEV (reference sequence). J lost 1 base, V lost 6 bases, and 8 bases had no gene match. This CDR3 has 15 amino acids.

This clone was seen more than once but under ten times. The CDR3 loop reads CASSLAGGGYTGELFF. The CDR3 nucleotides read TGTGCCAGCAGCTTAGCAGGGGGGGGCTACACCGGGGAGCTGTTTTTT. V usage is TRBV7-2 and J usage is TRBJ2-2, with a weak D call TRBD2 (7 bases). V was clipped by 0 bases and J by 3 bases, with 11 bases between them. The germline CDR1 and CDR2 sequences are SGHTA and FQGNSA. The CDR3 extends over 16 amino acids.

This clone occurred a few times. V gene TRBV4-1 combines with J gene TRBJ1-5; 9 bases agree with TRBD1. The J segment lost 7 bases and the V segment lost 3 bases, leaving 1 base of the junction unmatched. The CDR3 is 13 amino acids. Germline CDR1 reads MGHRA; CDR2 reads YSYEKL. The CDR3 bases are TGCGCCAGCAGCCATGGGACAGGGCAGCCCCAGCATTTT. Translation gives CASSHGTGQPQHF.

This chain joins TRBV6-1 and TRBJ1-2; D is uncertain. The CDR3 has 15 residues. The germline V gene encodes CDR1 MNHNS and CDR2 SASEGT. The germline V and J ends were trimmed by 3 bases and 1 base, with 12 bases remaining between them. The CDR3 sequence is CASSDLSVFNYGYTF. The CDR3 nucleotides are TGTGCCAGCAGTGATTTGTCAGTGTTTAACTATGGCTACACCTTC.

This clone was counted only a few times. The chain is built from TRBV6-1 and TRBJ1-1; 8 bases fit TRBD1. Germline CDR1 MNHNS, CDR2 SASEGT. The CDR3 is 12 amino acids. V trimming: 4 bases; J trimming: 5 bases; junction bases outside the gene matches: 0. CDR3 DNA: TGTGCCAGCAGTGGACAGGGGACTGAAGCTTTCTTT. Protein sequence: CASSGQGTEAFF.